The TCR beta chain described here comes from a study of CD8+ T cells in alopecia areata. At the level of the study: A 6-month period off drug followed tofacitinib, which lasted 6 to 18 months.

Once RNA had been extracted, it was reverse transcribed into cDNA to act as the sequencing template. Repertoires were generated with immunoSEQ multiplex PCR, while TCRdb's copy carries only in-frame clones and drops some. The sample holds 200,000 or so clones, over 40% seen once. The germline V gene encodes CDR1 LNHNV and CDR2 YYDKDF (reference sequence). The CDR3 is 15 residues long. With 0 bases removed from V and 5 bases from J, the gap between germline ends came to 13 bases. Stated treatment: oral pan-JAK inhibitor, 5-10 mg twice daily. The sample consisted of CD4+ T cells sorted from blood, taken at approximately week 37, from a patient treated with tofacitinib. The J gene is TRBJ1-2, the V gene TRBV15, with D possibly being TRBD1 (6 bases). This receptor was obtained from a human donor with alopecia areata. CDR3 residues: CATSRDLGTTYGYTF. In DNA, the CDR3 is TGTGCCACCAGCAGAGATCTCGGGACAACGTATGGCTACACCTTC.